These 29 T cell receptor beta chains were sequenced from one sample in a study of OX40 agonist ivuxolimab in advanced cancers. Measured with immunoSEQ multiplex PCR; TCRdb has only the in-frame clones, and not every one. The top ten hold about 5.6% of the sample, which has tens of thousands of clones, around 87% seen once. The sample was CD4+ or CD8+ T cells sorted from blood, taken in a trial of the OX40 agonist ivuxolimab. The receptor source for this set is an adult with an advanced solid tumor such as melanoma, head and neck, liver or kidney cancer.

This chain connects TRBV6-4 to TRBJ2-2, with D tentatively TRBD1 (6 bases). Germline CDR1 reads MRHNA; CDR2 reads SNTAGT. The CDR3 is 14 residues long. With 3 bases removed from V and 5 bases from J, the gap between germline ends came to 10 bases. The CDR3: CASSEQGGTGELFF. DNA for the CDR3: TGTGCCAGCAGTGAACAGGGTGGGACCGGGGAGCTGTTTTTT.

V and J are TRBV15 and TRBJ1-2; no clear D. Trimming left V 0 bases short and J 2 bases short, with 10 bases between. This CDR3 region has 15 residues. Germline V gene lookup returns CDR1 LNHNV and CDR2 YYDKDF (reference sequence). The CDR3 region is CATSRDRTSNYGYTF. CDR3 nucleotides: TGTGCCACCAGCAGAGATCGCACATCCAACTATGGCTACACCTTC.

About this clone: The sample has other DNA sequences that encode this CDR3 too. The J gene is TRBJ2-7, the V gene TRBV27; TRBD1 aligns across 8 bases. V gave up 5 bases and J gave up 5 bases; unmatched junction bases: 8. This CDR3 region has 14 residues. Germline V gene data show CDR1 as MNHEY and CDR2 as SMNVEV (reference sequence). CDR3 in amino acids: CASSRTGMINEQYF. CDR3 nucleotides: TGTGCCAGCAGTCGGACAGGGATGATCAACGAGCAGTACTTC.

This chain joins TRBV19 and TRBJ1-4; the match to TRBD1 covers 9 bases. The CDR3 contains 16 residues. V trimming: 9 bases; J trimming: 0 bases; junction bases outside the gene matches: 8. Germline-derived CDR1 and CDR2 are LNHDA and SQIVND (reference sequence). This CDR3 is CASTDRGGATNEKLFF. The CDR3 DNA reads as TGTGCCAGCACGGACAGGGGAGGTGCAACTAATGAAAAACTGTTTTTT.

This chain links TRBV30 with TRBJ1-2; D gene unclear. CDR1 is GTSNPN and CDR2 is SVGIG in the germline V gene (reference sequence). This CDR3 has 16 residues. Trimming took off 2 bases at V and 4 bases at J, with 20 bases between the two ends. CDR3 amino acids: CAWSPRGTGRVYGYTF. The CDR3 region has the DNA TGTGCCTGGAGTCCCCGCGGTACGGGGAGAGTCTATGGCTACACCTTC.

The chain has TRBV19 and TRBJ2-3; no firm D call. Germline assignment: CDR1 LNHDA and CDR2 SQIVND (reference sequence). The CDR3 runs 14 residues. The germline V and J ends were trimmed by 0 bases and 6 bases, with 10 bases remaining between them. CDR3 protein: CASSIDGFQDTQYF. The CDR3 DNA follows: TGTGCCAGTAGTATAGACGGTTTTCAGGATACGCAGTATTTT.

The V and J genes are TRBV6-5 and TRBJ1-2; D is uncertain. CDR3 length equals 12 residues. Trimming pared 7 bases from V and 4 bases from J, leaving 10 bases between. From germline, CDR1 is MNHEY and CDR2 SVGAGI. The CDR3 bases are TGTGCCAGCACGGGAGATGGCTATGGCTACACCTTC. Amino acids: CASTGDGYGYTF.

The V and J genes are TRBV18 and TRBJ2-7, with a tentative D call TRBD1 (6 bases). The germline gives CDR1 KGHSH, CDR2 LQKENI. The CDR3 has 14 residues. The V end lost 3 bases, the J end lost 3 bases, and 12 bases lay between the germline ends. The CDR3 loop reads CASSPDSSNYEQYF. DNA of the CDR3: TGTGCCAGCTCACCGGACAGTAGTAACTACGAGCAGTACTTC.

The chain uses TRBV5-1 and TRBJ1-4; D unclear. This CDR3 region has 15 residues. V was pared by 4 bases and J by 0 bases, with 10 bases between. CDR1 is SGHRS, CDR2 YFSETQ, per germline. The chain's CDR3 is CASSLRSATNEKLFF. CDR3 in DNA: TGCGCCAGCAGCCTTAGGTCGGCAACTAATGAAAAACTGTTTTTT. Based on the CDR3 plus reference TRBV5-1 and TRBJ1-4, the full variable domain is KAGVTQTPRYLIKTRGQQVTLSCSPISGHRSVSWYQQTPGQGLQFLFEYFSETQRNKGNFPGRFSGRQFSNSRSEMNVSTLELGDSALYLCASSLRSATNEKLFFGSGTQLSVL.

The rearrangement joins TRBV5-5 to TRBJ2-5, with a tentative D call TRBD1 (6 bases). Deletions cut 1 base from V and 5 bases from J, with 18 bases between. The CDR3 consists of 16 residues. The germline gives CDR1 SGHKS, CDR2 YYEKEE (reference sequence). CDR3 residues: CASSLSRLGAEETQYF. In DNA, the CDR3 is TGTGCCAGCAGCTTGTCAAGACTGGGGGCAGAGGAGACCCAGTACTTC.

The chain links TRBV28 to TRBJ1-4; no firm D call. The germline CDR1 and CDR2 sequences are MDHEN and SYDVKM. The CDR3 runs 13 residues. V lost 6 bases, J lost 8 bases, and 13 bases lay in between. The CDR3 protein is CASRVVGEEKLFF. The CDR3 DNA sequence: TGTGCCAGCAGGGTAGTGGGCGAGGAAAAACTGTTTTTT.

The CDR3, as DNA: TGTGCCAGCAGTGACAGTTCTTTCCGGACAGGAGCCGGACATGAGCAGTTCTTC. Residues: CASSDSSFRTGAGHEQFF. V gene TRBV6-4 combines with J gene TRBJ2-1, with 7 positions matching TRBD1. Germline CDR1 MRHNA, CDR2 SNTAGT. The trim removed 2 bases at V and 8 bases at J, leaving 18 bases unmatched. The CDR3 is 18 amino acids.

The chain has TRBV6-1 and TRBJ1-3, with 7 nucleotides matching TRBD1. This CDR3 comprises 16 residues. V lost 0 bases, J lost 2 bases, and 4 bases stayed unmatched. Germline-derived CDR1 and CDR2 are MNHNS and SASEGT. CDR3 sequence: CASSEAPRGAGNTIYF. The CDR3 nucleotides read TGTGCCAGCAGTGAAGCTCCCAGGGGGGCTGGAAACACCATATATTTT.

The chain links TRBV4-3 to TRBJ2-2; perhaps D is TRBD1 or TRBD2 (6 bases each). Between the trimmed V and J ends, which lost 0 bases and 4 bases, there was a span of 12 bases. This CDR3 comprises 16 residues. Germline loops: CDR1 LGHNA, CDR2 YSLEER. The CDR3 here is CASSQEPGAGTGELFF. DNA for the CDR3: TGCGCCAGCAGCCAAGAACCGGGGGCAGGCACCGGGGAGCTGTTTTTT.

This chain connects TRBV9 to TRBJ2-5, with 10 nucleotides matching TRBD2. Germline V gives CDR1 SGDLS, CDR2 YYNGEE. Trimming took 2 bases from V and 1 from J; bases not matched to a gene: 5. The CDR3 extends over 16 amino acids. The CDR3 region is CASSVSGGALQETQYF. DNA of the CDR3: TGTGCCAGCAGCGTGAGCGGGGGGGCCCTCCAAGAGACCCAGTACTTC.

This rearrangement joins TRBV5-1 to TRBJ2-1, with 8 bases fitting TRBD2. The germline V gene encodes CDR1 SGHRS and CDR2 YFSETQ. There are 16 residues in the CDR3. V trimming: 3 bases; J trimming: 0 bases; junction bases outside the gene matches: 5. The CDR3 region is CASSSLLAGSYNEQFF. The DNA of the CDR3 is TGCGCCAGCAGCTCGCTTCTAGCGGGCTCCTACAATGAGCAGTTCTTC.

This clone has a single count. J is TRBJ2-5 and V is TRBV18, with D perhaps TRBD1 (6 bases). V shed 0 bases and J shed 5 bases, with 16 bases lying between them. The CDR3 runs 16 residues. Germline V gene sequence: CDR1 KGHSH, CDR2 LQKENI. Here the CDR3 DNA reads TGTGCCAGCTCACCACCTACAGGGTCAATAGGGGAGACCCAGTACTTC. Amino acids: CASSPPTGSIGETQYF.

The J gene is TRBJ2-3, the V gene TRBV6-1; no definite D call. Germline CDR1 MNHNS, CDR2 SASEGT. V was trimmed by 6 bases and J by 4 bases, leaving 8 bases between them. The CDR3 runs to 12 residues. The CDR3 DNA sequence: TGTGCCAGCAGCCGAACGGCAGATACGCAGTATTTT. Protein product: CASSRTADTQYF.

DNA of the CDR3: TGTGCCAGTAGTATCGGACAGTTGTATACCTATGGCTACACCTTC. Translating it yields CASSIGQLYTYGYTF. The J gene is TRBJ1-2, the V gene TRBV19; tentative D call: TRBD1 (6 bases). Germline V lookup: CDR1 LNHDA, CDR2 SQIVND (reference sequence). There are 15 residues in the CDR3. V was trimmed by 3 bases and J by 4 bases, leaving 15 bases between them.

This chain joins TRBV11-2 and TRBJ2-5, with TRBD2 matching over 9 bases. The V and J ends lost 6 bases and 2 bases, in that order; junction bases with no gene match: 7. From germline, CDR1 is SGHAT and CDR2 FQNNGV. The CDR3 runs to 15 residues. The CDR3 sequence: CASSTGTSIQETQYF. DNA for the CDR3: TGTGCCAGCAGTACCGGGACTAGCATTCAAGAGACCCAGTACTTC.

The gene calls are TRBV4-1 and TRBJ2-7, with D unresolved. V was cut by 4 bases and J by 7 bases, with 14 bases left in between. Germline V CDR1 and CDR2: MGHRA, YSYEKL. This CDR3 comprises 13 residues. CDR3 amino acids: CASSPQQEAEQYF. The DNA for the CDR3 is TGCGCCAGCAGCCCTCAGCAAGAGGCTGAGCAGTACTTC.

This clone was found once. The chain uses TRBV6-1 and TRBJ2-1; 7 bases match TRBD2. CDR3 size: 18 residues. V lost 4 bases to trimming and J lost 0 bases; unmatched junction nucleotides: 12. Germline V lookup: CDR1 MNHNS, CDR2 SASEGT. CDR3 bases: TGTGCCAGCAGTGTTTTAGCGGGCGGGGTAAGCTCCTACAATGAGCAGTTCTTC. Amino acid sequence: CASSVLAGGVSSYNEQFF.

This clone was counted a single time. The chain is built from TRBV4-3 and TRBJ2-3; weak D call: TRBD2 (6 bases). The CDR3 extends over 18 amino acids. Trimming removed 3 bases at V and 0 bases at J, with 19 bases between. Per the germline V gene, CDR1 is LGHNA and CDR2 is YSLEER. The CDR3: CASSQRRGLGLSTDTQYF. For the CDR3, the DNA is TGCGCCAGCAGCCAGCGAAGAGGTCTGGGACTGAGCACAGATACGCAGTATTTT.

V and J are TRBV7-9 and TRBJ2-1, with D unclear. This CDR3 is built from 13 residues. Germline V gene lookup returns CDR1 SEHNR and CDR2 FQNEAQ (reference sequence). Trimming pared 8 bases from V and 5 bases from J, leaving 13 bases between. CDR3: CASQLGQNNEQFF. Here the CDR3 DNA reads TGTGCCAGCCAGCTCGGGCAGAACAATGAGCAGTTCTTC.

The rearrangement uses TRBV4-1 and TRBJ1-6; D is perhaps TRBD1 (6 bases). Trimming shortened V by 0 bases and J by 6 bases, and 9 bases separated the two germline ends. Germline V gene sequence: CDR1 MGHRA, CDR2 YSYEKL. The CDR3 has 15 residues. For the CDR3, the DNA is TGCGCCAGCAGCCAAGAGGCACAGGGTAATTCACCCCTCCACTTT. Amino acids: CASSQEAQGNSPLHF.

Only a few counts were recorded for this clone. This rearrangement joins TRBV7-9 to TRBJ1-4, with 9 bases lining up with TRBD1. The CDR3 contains 16 residues. Per germline, CDR1 SEHNR and CDR2 FQNEAQ (reference sequence). V trimming: 2 bases; J trimming: 5 bases; junction bases outside the gene matches: 6. The CDR3 is CASSLTLQGANEKLFF. In DNA, the CDR3 is TGTGCCAGCAGCTTAACATTACAGGGGGCGAATGAAAAACTGTTTTTT. The variable domain in full, completed from reference TRBV7-9 and TRBJ1-4, reads DTGVSQNPRHKITKRGQNVTFRCDPISEHNRLYWYRQTLGQGPEFLTYFQNEAQLEKSRLLSDRFSAERPKGSFSTLEIQRTEQGDSAMYLCASSLTLQGANEKLFFGSGTQLSVL.

This CDR3 is CASSYSGGRGETQYF. CDR3 bases: TGTGCCAGCAGTTACTCGGGGGGGCGCGGGGAGACCCAGTACTTC. The chain employs TRBV6-5 and TRBJ2-5, with D possibly TRBD2 on 7 matching bases. Germline V lookup: CDR1 MNHEY, CDR2 SVGAGI. The CDR3 runs 15 residues. Trimming took 0 bases from V and 5 from J, leaving 13 bases between them.

The chain is built from TRBV2 and TRBJ1-4, with D hard to call. In germline, CDR1 is SNHLY, CDR2 FYNNEI. V lost 6 bases and J lost 8, with 19 bases in between. The CDR3 is made up of 15 amino acids. Written as DNA, the CDR3 is TGTGCCAGCAGCAAAACGGGCTCAAGGAGGGAAAAACTGTTTTTT. It yields the protein CASSKTGSRREKLFF.

This rearrangement joins TRBV6-1 to TRBJ2-7, with 10 bases identical to TRBD2. The germline V gene has CDR1 MNHNS and CDR2 SASEGT. V was clipped by 3 bases and J by 2 bases; unmatched bases: 4. The CDR3 runs 15 residues. CDR3 coding DNA: TGTGCCAGCAGTGACGGACTAGCGGTTACCTACGAGCAGTACTTC. Its protein is CASSDGLAVTYEQYF.